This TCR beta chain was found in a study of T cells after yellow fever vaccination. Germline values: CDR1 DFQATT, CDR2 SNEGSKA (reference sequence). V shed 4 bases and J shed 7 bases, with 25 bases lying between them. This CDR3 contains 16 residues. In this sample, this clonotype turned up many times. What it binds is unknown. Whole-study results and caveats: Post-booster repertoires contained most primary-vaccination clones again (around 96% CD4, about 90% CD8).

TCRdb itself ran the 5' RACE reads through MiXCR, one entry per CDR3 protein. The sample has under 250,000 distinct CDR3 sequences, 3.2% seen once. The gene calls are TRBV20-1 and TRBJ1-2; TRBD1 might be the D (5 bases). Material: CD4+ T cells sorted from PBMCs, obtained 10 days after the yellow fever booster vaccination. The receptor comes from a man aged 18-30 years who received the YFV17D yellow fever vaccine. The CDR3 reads CSATVGTSGVEGGYTF. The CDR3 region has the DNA TGCAGTGCTACGGTGGGGACGAGCGGGGTGGAGGGTGGCTACACCTTC.